This TCR beta chain was captured by sequencing in a study of CD8+ T cells in alopecia areata (dated 2018 in TCRdb). Regarding the study in general: Treated patients were enrolled in an open-label pilot trial of oral tofacitinib, 5 to 10 mg twice daily, for moderate-to-severe alopecia areata. Patients stayed on tofacitinib for 6 to 18 months and then had 6 months of follow-up off drug so that delayed response and recurrence could be assessed. Disease severity in treated patients was measured with the SALT score, which quantifies the percentage of affected scalp surface area. High-throughput TCRbeta sequencing was used to examine T cell clonal expansion in alopecia areata in both the C3H/HeJ mouse model and human patients. Human TCRbeta sequencing covered scalp tissue and sorted CD4+ and CD8+ peripheral blood T cells from patchy and totalis/universalis alopecia areata patients and healthy controls. Tofacitinib-treated patients had biopsies at baseline and at 4 and 24 weeks of treatment, with a later scalp biopsy in several patients. Scalp clonality was compared among normal scalp (n=4), patchy alopecia areata scalp (n=8), and alopecia totalis/universalis scalp (n=8). The RNA source kit depended on sample type: the PAXgene miRNA kit for fixed scalp, the miRNeasy kit for PBMCs, and the RNeasy kit for mouse skin. Amplification of TCRbeta CDR3 regions was done by immunoSEQ multiplex PCR using 35 Vbeta forward primers and 13 Jbeta reverse primers.

This specimen's time point label, per the study, means: about 25 weeks on oral tofacitinib. The treatment or condition label corresponds to: oral pan-JAK inhibitor, 5-10 mg twice daily. From alopecia areata patients, peripheral blood was collected along with lesional scalp punch biopsies. After PBMCs were isolated by density centrifugation and stained for CD3, CD4 and CD8, a FACSAria was used to sort CD4+ and CD8+ T cells. Trimming costs V 6 bases and J 4 bases, and their ends lie 10 bases apart. The CDR3 runs 12 amino acids, cysteine and phenylalanine included. The read is trimmed to its CDR3 DNA, 36 bases read in frame from base 1. Per the germline V gene, ENHRY is the CDR1 and SYGVKD is the CDR2. Receptors were amplified or captured by the immunoSEQ multiplex PCR assay. RNA was extracted from all samples and reverse transcribed into cDNA, which served as template for TCR sequencing. First-strand cDNA was synthesized using SuperScript III with a 2:1 mix of oligo-dT and random hexamers. A synthetic immune receptor repertoire was used to assess amplification bias, and residual bias was removed computationally. In the source study's methods: Raw reads were preprocessed to remove errors, and CDR3 was defined according to IMGT conventions as the region from the conserved cysteine to phenylalanine. Clonality was calculated as 1 minus Shannon entropy normalized by log2 of the number of productive unique TCRs. CD4 or CD8 identity of scalp clones was inferred by cross-referencing scalp TCRbeta sequences with sorted blood CD4 and CD8 repertoires. Imported from immuneACCESS, the table was reduced by TCRdb to in-frame sequences with V and J called. These copies leave out some clones; in studies compared against another copy, an unresolved V gene accounts for under half, and the cause of the remainder is not known. From that table come the V and J calls and clone size; the DNA was used to work out D and trimming. The sample has roughly 200,000 clones on record, around 50% of them singletons. Roughly 12% of the sample is in the top ten clones.

The paper as a whole reports these results and caveats: Shared TCR sequences between patients were less evident than in mice, which may be partly attributable to HLA diversity in the patient population. Scalp TCR repertoire analysis is complicated because resident alphabeta T cells in normal human skin are also sequenced, whereas mouse skin is dominated by gammadelta T cells. Because the treated cohort was small and had just a single nonresponder, larger studies are needed to establish links between baseline CD8+ expansion and response. Compared with normal scalp, lesional scalp, particularly in alopecia totalis/universalis, had higher clonality and more expanded CD8+ clones, which suggests antigenic drive. Tofacitinib significantly lowered scalp clonality and the number of expanded CD8+ clones among the top 100 scalp clones. During tofacitinib treatment, many expanded lesional clones stuck around in both scalp and blood, and this persistence may partly explain why relapse happens after treatment is stopped.

This clone turned up a few times. The clone's antigen remains unknown. No quality values exist for individual bases; no much larger clone is one base distant. Sequences were derived from CD8+ T cells sorted from blood, sampled at week 24, from a patient treated with tofacitinib. The receptor comes from a human donor with alopecia areata. The sequence joins TRBV10-3 to TRBJ2-7, with a weak D call of TRBD1 (5 bases match). This receptor has the CDR3 CAIRSDRYEQYF. Read as DNA, the sequence is TGTGCCATCAGATCTGACAGATACGAGCAGTACTTC.